This T cell receptor (beta chain) came from a study of blood T cell repertoires in COVID-19. Study summary: Acute-phase and convalescent COVID-19 samples originated in the United States, Italy and Spain. Sources were T cells, B-cell-depleted T cells, or PBMCs; the material itself was cDNA or gDNA.

Profiling relied on immunoSEQ multiplex PCR, and the TCRdb table lists in-frame clones only, not all of them. The sample carries around 140,000 clones, roughly 90% recorded once. Deletions cut 1 base from V and 0 bases from J, with 7 bases between. Germline CDR1 is LGHNT and CDR2 is FRNRAP. The CDR3 has 15 amino acids. Patients from Seattle were sampled longitudinally, starting during active infection. Source material: peripheral blood. This receptor was taken from a human donor with COVID-19, enrolled during active disease. The donor label of this sample is uncertain. The chain links TRBV12-5 to TRBJ1-5; D call uncertain. The CDR3 sequence is CASGLGDNSNQPQHF. The CDR3 DNA reads TGTGCTAGTGGTTTGGGAGATAATAGCAATCAGCCCCAGCATTTT.